The 19 T cell receptor beta chains presented below share a single source sample, sequenced in a study of OX40 agonist ivuxolimab in advanced cancers. Repertoires were generated with immunoSEQ multiplex PCR, while TCRdb's copy carries only in-frame clones and drops some. This sample has fewer than 100,000 clones; roughly 92% occur once, and the top ten carry about 6.4%. Material: CD4+ or CD8+ T cells sorted from blood, obtained in a trial of the OX40 agonist ivuxolimab. All receptors come from an adult with an advanced solid tumor such as melanoma, head and neck, liver or kidney cancer.

The chain couples TRBV11-2 to TRBJ2-7; tentative D call: TRBD1 (5 bases). Trimming pared 1 base from V and 3 bases from J, leaving 10 bases between. Germline CDR1 and CDR2: SGHAT and FQNNGV. CDR3 size: 14 residues. The CDR3 protein is CASSLAAGLYEQYF. CDR3 sequence (DNA): TGTGCCAGCAGCTTAGCGGCAGGGCTCTACGAGCAGTACTTC.

The gene calls are TRBV15 and TRBJ2-7, with 7 bases fitting TRBD1. This CDR3 is built from 14 residues. The junction had 3 bases not matched to a gene; V was cut back by 4 bases and J by 0 bases. The germline V gene encodes CDR1 LNHNV and CDR2 YYDKDF (reference sequence). The CDR3 DNA reads TGTGCCACCAGCAAACGACAGGGCTCCTACGAGCAGTACTTC. This encodes CATSKRQGSYEQYF.

The CDR3 loop is CASSQVGQVYEKLFF. In nucleotides, the CDR3 is TGTGCCAGCAGCCAAGTGGGGCAGGTTTATGAAAAACTGTTTTTT. The chain carries TRBV14 and TRBJ1-4; tentatively, D is TRBD1 (5 bases). The CDR3 is 15 amino acids. Germline lookup yields CDR1 SGHDN and CDR2 FVKESK. V was clipped by 1 base and J by 6 bases, with 12 bases between them.

The CDR3 here is CASSQEWTGRGSYGYTF. CDR3 DNA sequence: TGTGCCAGCAGTCAAGAGTGGACAGGGCGGGGTAGCTATGGCTACACCTTC. The V gene is TRBV6-4, the J gene TRBJ1-2; 8 bases align to TRBD1. Germline trimming cut 5 bases from V and 4 bases from J; bases unmatched to any gene: 15. CDR1 and CDR2 (germline): MRHNA, SNTAGT. The CDR3 covers 17 residues.

The count of this clone is one. This sequence joins TRBV4-3 and TRBJ1-3, with a possible D match to TRBD1 (6 bases). This CDR3 has 16 amino acids. Germline V gene sequence: CDR1 LGHNA, CDR2 YSLEER. Trimming took 1 base from V and 1 from J, leaving 11 bases between them. CDR3 sequence: CASSQGVGGSGNTIYF. As DNA, the CDR3 is TGCGCCAGCAGCCAAGGAGTAGGGGGTTCTGGAAACACCATATATTTT.

The CDR3 sequence: CASSIGGLANEQFF. The CDR3 nucleotides read TGTGCCAGTAGTATCGGAGGACTAGCCAATGAGCAGTTCTTC. The V and J genes are TRBV19 and TRBJ2-1; TRBD2 matches at 8 bases. Trimming cost V 3 bases and J 6 bases; bases outside gene matches: 4. This CDR3 has 14 residues. Germline V CDR1 and CDR2: LNHDA, SQIVND (reference sequence).

The chain employs TRBV29-1 and TRBJ2-3, with 7 positions matching TRBD2. CDR3 length: 14 residues. Germline CDR1 SQVTM, CDR2 ANQGSEA. The V gene end was trimmed by 4 bases and the J gene end by 3 bases; junction bases not matched to a gene: 7. The CDR3 protein is CSVGPLGRTDTQYF. CDR3 sequence (DNA): TGCAGCGTTGGGCCCCTCGGGAGGACAGATACGCAGTATTTT.

The chain links TRBV11-2 to TRBJ1-1; D unresolved. Germline V CDR1 and CDR2: SGHAT, FQNNGV. CDR3 length: 16 amino acids. The CDR3: CGCRPTGFLGNTEAFF. In nucleotides, the CDR3 is TGTGGTTGCAGACCTACGGGGTTCTTAGGGAACACTGAAGCTTTCTTT. The variable domain in full, completed from reference TRBV11-2 and TRBJ1-1, reads EAGVAQSPRYKIIEKRQSVAFWCNPISGHATLYWYQQILGQGPKLLIQFQNNGVVDDSQLPKDRFSAERLKGVDSTLKIQPAKLEDSAVYLCGCRPTGFLGNTEAFFGQGTRLTVV.

The chain uses TRBV11-2 and TRBJ2-5; 7 positions agree with TRBD1. In germline, CDR1 is SGHAT, CDR2 FQNNGV. This CDR3 has 15 residues. Losses at the gene ends were 5 bases for V and 7 bases for J; bases not matched to a gene: 13. DNA of the CDR3: TGTGCCAGCAGCACCTCGTCGACAGGGATCGGGACCCAGTACTTC. The encoded protein is CASSTSSTGIGTQYF.

The chain uses TRBV7-9 and TRBJ1-5, with D unresolved. The CDR3 is made up of 12 amino acids. From germline, CDR1 is SEHNR and CDR2 FQNEAQ (reference sequence). The V end was cut by 7 bases, the J end by 5 bases, with 9 bases between. CDR3 amino acids: CASTVLDQPQHF. The CDR3 region has the DNA TGTGCCAGCACAGTATTGGATCAGCCCCAGCATTTT.

This rearrangement joins TRBV19 to TRBJ1-5; D is unresolved. V was clipped by 3 bases and J by 5 bases, with 11 bases between them. Per the germline V gene, CDR1 is LNHDA and CDR2 is SQIVND (reference sequence). CDR3 length equals 14 residues. CDR3 sequence (DNA): TGTGCCAGTAGTATTAGAATACTCCATCAGCCCCAGCATTTT. Protein: CASSIRILHQPQHF.

Note on this clone: Relative to the germline gene, one junction end is altered; a read error may explain this. The genes are TRBV7-9 and TRBJ2-3; weak D call: TRBD1 (5 bases). Germline V gives CDR1 SEHNR, CDR2 FQNEAQ (reference sequence). The CDR3 runs to 17 residues. The CDR3 DNA reads as TGTGCCAACAGCTTAGTTGGCAGGGCAACTAGCACAGATACGCAGTATTTT. Amino acid sequence: CANSLVGRATSTDTQYF. Using reference TRBV7-9 and TRBJ2-3 for the parts outside the CDR3, the full variable domain is DTGVSQNPRHKITKRGQNVTFRCDPISEHNRLYWYRQTLGQGPEFLTYFQNEAQLEKSRLLSDRFSAERPKGSFSTLEIQRTEQGDSAMYLCANSLVGRATSTDTQYFGPGTRLTVL.

The V call is TRBV19, the J call TRBJ2-7; tentative D call: TRBD2 (5 bases). The CDR3 loop spans 13 amino acids. V lost 2 bases, J lost 6 bases, and 11 bases lay in between. Per germline, CDR1 LNHDA and CDR2 SQIVND (reference sequence). CDR3 nucleotides: TGTGCCAGTAGTATATCGCTCCGGGGCGAGCAGTACTTC. Its protein is CASSISLRGEQYF.

This chain uses TRBV30 with TRBJ1-2; D unclear. The CDR3 is 11 residues long. CDR1 is GTSNPN and CDR2 is SVGIG in the germline V gene (reference sequence). Trimming shortened V by 3 bases and J by 7 bases, and 9 bases separated the two germline ends. CDR3 protein: CAWSLDGGYTF. The CDR3 DNA reads as TGTGCCTGGAGCCTCGACGGTGGCTACACCTTC.

The chain recombines TRBV27 with TRBJ2-1; D gene ambiguous. Germline-derived CDR1 and CDR2 are MNHEY and SMNVEV (reference sequence). The CDR3 is 14 amino acids. V lost 6 bases, J lost 3 bases, and 12 bases lay in between. The CDR3 region is CASRMEINYNEQFF. The CDR3 nucleotides are TGTGCCAGCAGGATGGAGATTAACTACAATGAGCAGTTCTTC.

CDR3 bases: TGTGCCAGCCATAGGGGGGGCCGGGGCTACACCTTC. Translated, it gives CASHRGGRGYTF. The chain uses TRBV28 and TRBJ1-2; tentative D call: TRBD1 (6 bases). The V end lost 8 bases, the J end lost 8 bases, and 15 bases lay between the germline ends. From germline, CDR1 is MDHEN and CDR2 SYDVKM. CDR3 size: 12 residues.

V is TRBV15 and J is TRBJ1-6, with 8 bases aligning to TRBD1. CDR3 length: 14 residues. The V segment lost 3 bases and the J segment 10 bases; nucleotides outside the gene matches: 5. Looked up from germline, CDR1 is LNHNV and CDR2 is YYDKDF (reference sequence). CDR3 bases: TGTGCCACCAGCAGGGACAGGGTAGACTCACCCCTCCACTTT. This translates into CATSRDRVDSPLHF.

This chain uses TRBV5-1 with TRBJ1-5; the D gene is possibly TRBD1 (6 bases). CDR1 is SGHRS, CDR2 YFSETQ, per germline. This CDR3 is built from 15 residues. V lost 0 bases and J 1 base, leaving 8 bases between the germline ends. Here the CDR3 reads CASSLGDRSNQPQHF. CDR3 nucleotide sequence: TGCGCCAGCAGCTTGGGTGACAGGAGCAATCAGCCCCAGCATTTT.

This clone has only one observation. An end of the junction differs from the germline gene, which may be a read error. This chain joins TRBV7-7 and TRBJ2-2; D is unresolved. Looked up from germline, CDR1 is SSHAT and CDR2 is FNYEAQ (reference sequence). The CDR3 is made up of 14 amino acids. CDR3 nucleotides: TGTGCTAGCAGCTTATTTTTGAACACCGGGGAGCTGTTTTTT. This translates into CASSLFLNTGELFF.